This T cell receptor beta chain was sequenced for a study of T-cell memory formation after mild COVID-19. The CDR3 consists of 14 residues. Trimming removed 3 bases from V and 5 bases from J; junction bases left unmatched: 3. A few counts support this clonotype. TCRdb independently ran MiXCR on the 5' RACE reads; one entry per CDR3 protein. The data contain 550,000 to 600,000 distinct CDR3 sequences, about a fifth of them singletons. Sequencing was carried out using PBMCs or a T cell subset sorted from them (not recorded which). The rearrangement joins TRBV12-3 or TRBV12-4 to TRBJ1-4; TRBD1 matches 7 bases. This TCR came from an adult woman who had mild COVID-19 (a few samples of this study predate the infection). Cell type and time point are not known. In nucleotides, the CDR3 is TGTGCCAGCAGTTTCCGGGACAGAAATGAAAAACTGTTTTTT. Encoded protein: CASSFRDRNEKLFF.